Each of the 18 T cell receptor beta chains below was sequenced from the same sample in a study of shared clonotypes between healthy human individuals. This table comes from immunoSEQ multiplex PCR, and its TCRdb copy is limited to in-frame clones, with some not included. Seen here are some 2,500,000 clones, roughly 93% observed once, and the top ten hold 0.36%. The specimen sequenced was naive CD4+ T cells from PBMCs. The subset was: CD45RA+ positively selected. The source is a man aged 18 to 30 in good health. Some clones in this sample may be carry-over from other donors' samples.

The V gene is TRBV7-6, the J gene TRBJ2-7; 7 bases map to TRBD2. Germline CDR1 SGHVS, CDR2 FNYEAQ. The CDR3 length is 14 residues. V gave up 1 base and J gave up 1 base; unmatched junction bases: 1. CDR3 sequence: CASSLGLASYEQYF. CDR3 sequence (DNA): TGTGCCAGCAGCTTAGGACTAGCTTCCTACGAGCAGTACTTC.

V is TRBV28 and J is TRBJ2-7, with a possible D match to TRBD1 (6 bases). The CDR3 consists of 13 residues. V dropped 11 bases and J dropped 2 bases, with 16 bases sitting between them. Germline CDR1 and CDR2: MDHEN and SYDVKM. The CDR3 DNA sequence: TGTGCCGTAACAGGGCAGACTCCCTACGAGCAGTACTTC. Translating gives CAVTGQTPYEQYF.

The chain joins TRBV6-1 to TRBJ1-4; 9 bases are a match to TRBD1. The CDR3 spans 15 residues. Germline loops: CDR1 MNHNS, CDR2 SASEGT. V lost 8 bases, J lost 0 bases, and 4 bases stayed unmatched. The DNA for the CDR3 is TGTGCCAGCGCAAGACAGGGGGCAACTAATGAAAAACTGTTTTTT. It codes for CASARQGATNEKLFF.

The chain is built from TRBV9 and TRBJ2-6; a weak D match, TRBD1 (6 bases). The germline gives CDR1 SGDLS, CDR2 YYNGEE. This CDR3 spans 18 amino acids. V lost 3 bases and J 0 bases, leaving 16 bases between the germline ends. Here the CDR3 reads CASSATGDMVSGANVLTF. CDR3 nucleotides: TGTGCCAGCAGCGCGACAGGAGATATGGTCTCTGGGGCCAACGTCCTGACTTTC.

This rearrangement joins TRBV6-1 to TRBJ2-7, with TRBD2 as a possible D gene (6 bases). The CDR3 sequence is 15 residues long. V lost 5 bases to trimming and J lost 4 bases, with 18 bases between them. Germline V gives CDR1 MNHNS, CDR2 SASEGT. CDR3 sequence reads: CASSPPRGMGYEQYF. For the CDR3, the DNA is TGTGCCAGCAGTCCCCCCCGCGGGATGGGGTACGAGCAGTACTTC.

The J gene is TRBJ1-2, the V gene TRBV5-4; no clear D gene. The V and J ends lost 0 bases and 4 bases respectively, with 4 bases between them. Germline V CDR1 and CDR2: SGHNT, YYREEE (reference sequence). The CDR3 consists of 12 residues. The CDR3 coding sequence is TGTGCCAGCAGCTTGGGTTTCTATGGCTACACCTTC. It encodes CASSLGFYGYTF.

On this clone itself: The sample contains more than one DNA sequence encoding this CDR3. The DNA for the CDR3 is TGCGCCAGCAGCTTGGTAGCAGGTATGAACACTGAAGCTTTCTTT. Amino acids: CASSLVAGMNTEAFF. The gene calls are TRBV5-1 and TRBJ1-1; D not resolved. The length of the CDR3 is 15 residues. CDR1 and CDR2 from the germline V gene are SGHRS and YFSETQ. Trimming took off 0 bases at V and 0 bases at J, with 9 bases between the two ends. The full variable domain, with the rest looked up from reference TRBV5-1 and TRBJ1-1, is KAGVTQTPRYLIKTRGQQVTLSCSPISGHRSVSWYQQTPGQGLQFLFEYFSETQRNKGNFPGRFSGRQFSNSRSEMNVSTLELGDSALYLCASSLVAGMNTEAFFGQGTRLTVV.

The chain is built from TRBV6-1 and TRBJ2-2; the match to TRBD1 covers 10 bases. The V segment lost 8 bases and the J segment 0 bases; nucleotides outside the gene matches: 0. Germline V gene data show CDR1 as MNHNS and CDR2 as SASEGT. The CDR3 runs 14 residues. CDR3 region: CASGTGANTGELFF. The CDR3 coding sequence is TGTGCCAGCGGGACAGGGGCGAACACCGGGGAGCTGTTTTTT.

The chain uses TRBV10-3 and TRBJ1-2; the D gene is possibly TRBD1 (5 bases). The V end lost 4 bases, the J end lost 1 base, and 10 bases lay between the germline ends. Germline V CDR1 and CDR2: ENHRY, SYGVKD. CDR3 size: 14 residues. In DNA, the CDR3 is TGTGCCATCAGTGGGATTCAGGGTAACTATGGCTACACCTTC. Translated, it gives CAISGIQGNYGYTF.

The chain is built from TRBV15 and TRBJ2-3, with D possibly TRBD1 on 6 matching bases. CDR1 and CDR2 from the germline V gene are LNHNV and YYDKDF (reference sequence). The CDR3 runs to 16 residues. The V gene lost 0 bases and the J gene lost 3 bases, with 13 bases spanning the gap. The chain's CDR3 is CATSREQGIGTDTQYF. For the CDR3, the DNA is TGTGCCACCAGCAGAGAACAGGGAATAGGTACAGATACGCAGTATTTT.

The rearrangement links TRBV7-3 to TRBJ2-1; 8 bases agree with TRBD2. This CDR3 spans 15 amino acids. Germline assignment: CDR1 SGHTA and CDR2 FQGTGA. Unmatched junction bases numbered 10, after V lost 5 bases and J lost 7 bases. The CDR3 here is CASSPRLAPGNEQFF. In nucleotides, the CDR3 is TGTGCCAGCAGCCCCCGACTAGCGCCAGGGAATGAGCAGTTCTTC.

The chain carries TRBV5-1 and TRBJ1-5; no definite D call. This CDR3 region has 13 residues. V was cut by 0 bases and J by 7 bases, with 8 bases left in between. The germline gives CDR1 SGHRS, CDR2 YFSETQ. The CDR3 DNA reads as TGCGCCAGCAGCTTGGGGTATCGGCAGCCCCAGCATTTT. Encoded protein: CASSLGYRQPQHF.

DNA of the CDR3: TGCGCCAGCAGCCAAGATCTAGGCGGACTAGCGGGTTCCAATGAGCAGTTCTTC. Its protein is CASSQDLGGLAGSNEQFF. This sequence joins TRBV4-1 and TRBJ2-1, with 11 positions matching TRBD2. J gave up 6 bases and V 0 bases, and 10 bases lay outside the gene matches. This CDR3 contains 18 residues. Germline values: CDR1 MGHRA, CDR2 YSYEKL.

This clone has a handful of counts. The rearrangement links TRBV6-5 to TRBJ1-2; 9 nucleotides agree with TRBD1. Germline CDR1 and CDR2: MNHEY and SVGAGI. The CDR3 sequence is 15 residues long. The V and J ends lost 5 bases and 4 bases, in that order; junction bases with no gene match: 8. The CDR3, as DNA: TGTGCCAGCAGTAAACAGGGGGCTGGCGGCTATGGCTACACCTTC. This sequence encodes CASSKQGAGGYGYTF.

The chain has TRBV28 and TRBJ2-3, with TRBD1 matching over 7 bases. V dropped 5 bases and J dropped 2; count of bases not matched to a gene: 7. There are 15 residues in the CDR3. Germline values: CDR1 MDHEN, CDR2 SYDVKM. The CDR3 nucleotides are TGTGCCAGCAGTCCACGGGACAGACCCACAGATACGCAGTATTTT. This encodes CASSPRDRPTDTQYF.

In DNA form, the CDR3 reads TGTGCCAGCAGCCAACGAATGGGCACCGGGGAGCTGTTTTTT. It codes for CASSQRMGTGELFF. The chain couples TRBV14 to TRBJ2-2; D remains unclear. Germline CDR1 is SGHDN and CDR2 is FVKESK. The CDR3 contains 14 residues. Deletions cut 2 bases from V and 4 bases from J, with 8 bases between. Variable domain in full (rest from reference TRBV14 and TRBJ2-2): EAGVTQFPSHSVIEKGQTVTLRCDPISGHDNLYWYRRVMGKEIKFLLHFVKESKQDESGMPNNRFLAERTGGTYSTLKVQPAELEDSGVYFCASSQRMGTGELFFGEGSRLTVL.

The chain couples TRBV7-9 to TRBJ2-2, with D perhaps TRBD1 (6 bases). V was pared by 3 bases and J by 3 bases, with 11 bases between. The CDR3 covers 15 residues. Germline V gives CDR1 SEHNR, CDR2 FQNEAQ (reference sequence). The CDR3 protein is CASSFSQGYTGELFF. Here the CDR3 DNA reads TGTGCCAGCAGCTTTAGCCAGGGGTACACCGGGGAGCTGTTTTTT. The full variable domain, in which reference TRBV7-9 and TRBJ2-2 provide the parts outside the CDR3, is DTGVSQNPRHKITKRGQNVTFRCDPISEHNRLYWYRQTLGQGPEFLTYFQNEAQLEKSRLLSDRFSAERPKGSFSTLEIQRTEQGDSAMYLCASSFSQGYTGELFFGEGSRLTVL.

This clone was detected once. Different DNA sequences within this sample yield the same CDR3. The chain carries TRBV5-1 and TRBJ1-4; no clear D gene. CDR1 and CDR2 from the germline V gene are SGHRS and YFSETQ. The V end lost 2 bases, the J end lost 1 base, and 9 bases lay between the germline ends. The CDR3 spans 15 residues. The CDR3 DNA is TGCGCCAGCAGCTTACGGACGGGAACTAATGAAAAACTGTTTTTT. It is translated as CASSLRTGTNEKLFF.